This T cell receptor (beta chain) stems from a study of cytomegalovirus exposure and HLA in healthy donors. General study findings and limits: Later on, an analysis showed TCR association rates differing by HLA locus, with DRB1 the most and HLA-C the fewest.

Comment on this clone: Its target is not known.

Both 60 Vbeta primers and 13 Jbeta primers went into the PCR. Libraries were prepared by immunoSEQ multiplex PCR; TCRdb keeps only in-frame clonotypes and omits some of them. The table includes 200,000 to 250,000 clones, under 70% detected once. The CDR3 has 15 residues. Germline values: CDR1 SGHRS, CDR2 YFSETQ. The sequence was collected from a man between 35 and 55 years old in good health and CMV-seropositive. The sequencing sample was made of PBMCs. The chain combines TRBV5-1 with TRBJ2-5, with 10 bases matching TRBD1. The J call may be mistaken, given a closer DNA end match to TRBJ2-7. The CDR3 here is CASSFEDRGHYEQYF. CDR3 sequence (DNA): TGCGCCAGCAGCTTCGAAGACAGGGGGCACTACGAGCAGTACTTC.